The T cell receptor beta chain under discussion was sequenced for a study of CD8 T cells in Susac syndrome. Study in general: The Susac syndrome patients that were sequenced included more than 5 with active disease and 8 or 9 in remission.

CDR1 is SGHAT, CDR2 FQNNGV, per germline. This CDR3 spans 13 amino acids. Trimming took off 6 bases at V and 2 bases at J, with 10 bases between the two ends. RNA was extracted with the RNeasy kit, and a quantity of about 0.5 to 1 ug was reverse transcribed using random hexamers. A single record per CDR3 protein comes from TCRdb applying MiXCR to the immunoSEQ multiplex PCR reads. This sample carries under 95,000 distinct CDR3 sequences, around 94% of them seen once, and the ten largest clones take roughly 0.31%. There are a few counts of this clonotype. The receptor was derived from a human donor with Susac syndrome. The sequenced sample consisted of CD4+ T cells from PBMCs. This chain joins TRBV11-2 and TRBJ2-5; D is perhaps TRBD1 (6 bases). CDR3 DNA sequence: TGTGCCAGCAGTAAAGGGACACAAGAGACCCAGTACTTC. Translation gives CASSKGTQETQYF.